These 23 T cell receptor beta chains came from one sample sequenced in a study of blood T cell repertoires in COVID-19. TCRdb's copy holds only in-frame clones and misses some; the assay was immunoSEQ multiplex PCR. The sample lists under 150,000 clones; roughly 83% were seen once. Sequences were obtained from peripheral blood. The receptors were sampled from a woman aged 80 or over with acute or convalescent COVID-19.

The genes are TRBV6-6 and TRBJ2-3; 8 nucleotides match TRBD1. The germline gives CDR1 MNHNY, CDR2 SVGAGI (reference sequence). Germline trimming cut 6 bases from V and 3 bases from J; bases unmatched to any gene: 5. CDR3 length: 14 amino acids. The CDR3 loop is CASRPGGRTDTQYF. DNA of the CDR3: TGTGCCAGCAGGCCAGGGGGCCGTACAGATACGCAGTATTTT.

This clone appeared a few times. The CDR3 nucleotides read TGTGCCAGCTCCAGTCGACAGGGGTTCAACGAGCAGTACTTC. Translation gives CASSSRQGFNEQYF. The rearrangement uses TRBV18 and TRBJ2-7, with 8 bases matching TRBD1. The trim removed 6 bases at V and 5 bases at J, leaving 9 bases unmatched. The CDR3 loop spans 14 amino acids. Germline CDR1 KGHSH, CDR2 LQKENI. Based on the CDR3 plus reference TRBV18 and TRBJ2-7, the full variable domain is NAGVMQNPRHLVRRRGQEARLRCSPMKGHSHVYWYRQLPEEGLKFMVYLQKENIIDESGMPKERFSAEFPKEGPSILRIQQVVRGDSAAYFCASSSRQGFNEQYFGPGTRLTVT.

The chain is built from TRBV19 and TRBJ2-4, with D perhaps matching TRBD1 (5 bases). The germline V gene encodes CDR1 LNHDA and CDR2 SQIVND (reference sequence). The CDR3 is 15 residues long. With 6 bases removed from V and 0 bases from J, the gap between germline ends came to 12 bases. The chain's CDR3 is CASSSQGLAKNIQYF. The CDR3 bases are TGTGCCAGTAGCTCCCAGGGTTTAGCCAAAAACATTCAGTACTTC. Using reference TRBV19 and TRBJ2-4 for the parts outside the CDR3, the full variable domain is DGGITQSPKYLFRKEGQNVTLSCEQNLNHDAMYWYRQDPGQGLRLIYYSQIVNDFQKGDIAEGYSVSREKKESFPLTVTSAQKNPTAFYLCASSSQGLAKNIQYFGAGTRLSVL.

CDR3 sequence reads: CASRKGVNQPQHF. In nucleotides, the CDR3 is TGTGCCAGCAGGAAAGGAGTGAATCAGCCCCAGCATTTT. This chain links TRBV2 with TRBJ1-5; D gene unclear. V was trimmed by 6 bases and J by 4 bases, leaving 10 bases between them. The germline gives CDR1 SNHLY, CDR2 FYNNEI. The CDR3 has 13 residues.

The genes are TRBV18 and TRBJ1-5; TRBD1 might be the D (5 bases). V dropped 3 bases and J dropped 1 base, with 13 bases sitting between them. CDR1 is KGHSH and CDR2 is LQKENI in the germline V gene. The CDR3 contains 16 residues. The CDR3 DNA reads as TGTGCCAGCTCACCCCCTGGGGGGGGGAGCAATCAGCCCCAGCATTTT. Protein: CASSPPGGGSNQPQHF.

V usage is TRBV15 and J usage is TRBJ1-2; 7 positions agree with TRBD1. From germline, CDR1 is LNHNV and CDR2 YYDKDF (reference sequence). The ends lost 5 bases at V and 4 bases at J; junction bases unmatched: 10. The CDR3 is 15 residues long. CDR3 bases: TGTGCCACCAGCGGCCGACAGGGTTCAGTCTATGGCTACACCTTC. Translating it yields CATSGRQGSVYGYTF.

J is TRBJ2-2 and V is TRBV18; a possible D gene is TRBD2 (6 bases). The V gene's germline CDR1 is KGHSH and CDR2 LQKENI. V lost 0 bases and J lost 1, with 9 bases in between. CDR3 length: 16 residues. In DNA form, the CDR3 reads TGTGCCAGCTCACCACCGGGAGGCCTGAACACCGGGGAGCTGTTTTTT. This encodes CASSPPGGLNTGELFF. Full variable domain (missing parts from reference TRBV18 and TRBJ2-2): NAGVMQNPRHLVRRRGQEARLRCSPMKGHSHVYWYRQLPEEGLKFMVYLQKENIIDESGMPKERFSAEFPKEGPSILRIQQVVRGDSAAYFCASSPPGGLNTGELFFGEGSRLTVL.

The chain has TRBV4-1 and TRBJ1-5; D not resolved. Germline CDR1 MGHRA, CDR2 YSYEKL. Between the trimmed V and J ends, which lost 1 base and 1 base, there was a span of 5 bases. The CDR3 has 14 amino acids. CDR3 in amino acids: CASSQVPSNQPQHF. DNA of the CDR3: TGCGCCAGCAGCCAAGTCCCGAGCAATCAGCCCCAGCATTTT.

This clone has only one observation. The chain has TRBV9 and TRBJ2-1, with 8 bases that match TRBD2. The CDR3 covers 15 residues. The J segment lost 6 bases and the V segment lost 2 bases, leaving 7 bases of the junction unmatched. Germline values: CDR1 SGDLS, CDR2 YYNGEE. The CDR3 reads CASSVSGSAPNEQFF. The DNA for the CDR3 is TGTGCCAGCAGCGTCAGCGGGAGTGCTCCCAATGAGCAGTTCTTC.

The chain carries TRBV3-1 (or the pseudogene TRBV3-2) and TRBJ1-6; possible D gene TRBD1, 6 bases. The V and J ends lost 4 bases and 9 bases respectively, with 13 bases between them. Looked up from germline, CDR1 is LGHDT and CDR2 is YNNKEL (reference sequence). The CDR3 has 14 amino acids. This CDR3 is CASSPTGFGSPLHF. CDR3 coding DNA: TGTGCCAGCAGCCCCACAGGGTTCGGTTCACCCCTCCACTTT.

The chain combines TRBV4-2 with TRBJ1-6; D is unclear. The V gene's germline CDR1 is LGHNA and CDR2 YNFKEQ. The length of the CDR3 is 15 residues. V was shortened by 1 base and J by 10 bases, with 14 bases between the two germline ends. The CDR3 is CASSQVMGSGSPLHF. Written as DNA, the CDR3 is TGTGCCAGCAGCCAAGTAATGGGGAGCGGATCACCCCTCCACTTT.

This clone was counted a single time. The V and J genes are TRBV5-4 and TRBJ1-2; tentative D call: TRBD1 (5 bases). CDR3 length equals 15 residues. Germline V gives CDR1 SGHNT, CDR2 YYREEE (reference sequence). V was cut by 1 base and J by 2 bases, with 12 bases left in between. CDR3 loop: CASSLMNRQNYGYTF. The DNA of the CDR3 is TGTGCCAGCAGCTTGATGAACAGACAGAACTATGGCTACACCTTC.

The V call is TRBV3-1 (or the pseudogene TRBV3-2), the J call TRBJ2-5, with no clear D. The CDR3 is made up of 14 amino acids. Trimming shortened V by 2 bases and J by 3 bases, and 10 bases separated the two germline ends. Germline CDR1 LGHDT, CDR2 YNNKEL (reference sequence). For the CDR3, the DNA is TGTGCCAGCAGCCAATGGGCCAGCAAAGAGACCCAGTACTTC. Its translation is CASSQWASKETQYF.

This clone turned up a few times. The rearrangement uses TRBV12-3 or TRBV12-4 and TRBJ2-1, with TRBD1 matching 10 bases. The CDR3 contains 13 residues. Germline trimming cut 5 bases from V and 9 bases from J; bases unmatched to any gene: 4. CDR3 DNA: TGTGCCAGCAGTACGGGACAGGGGTTTGAGCAGTTCTTC. Translation gives CASSTGQGFEQFF.

In this sample, this clone turned up once. V is TRBV13 and J is TRBJ2-1, with a weak D call TRBD1 (6 bases). Germline lookup yields CDR1 PRHDT and CDR2 FYEKMQ (reference sequence). The V end was cut by 5 bases, the J end by 7 bases, with 9 bases between. The CDR3 runs to 12 residues. The DNA of the CDR3 is TGTGCCAGCAGCACCGACAGGAATGAGCAGTTCTTC. Its protein is CASSTDRNEQFF.

This clone turned up a few times. This chain joins TRBV19 and TRBJ1-2, with 8 bases fitting TRBD1. The length of the CDR3 is 13 residues. J gave up 7 bases and V 5 bases, and 6 bases lay outside the gene matches. Germline CDR1 LNHDA, CDR2 SQIVND (reference sequence). CDR3 in amino acids: CASSWTGSGGYTF. The CDR3, as DNA: TGTGCCAGTAGTTGGACAGGGTCCGGTGGCTACACCTTC. The full variable domain, rest sourced from reference TRBV19 and TRBJ1-2, is DGGITQSPKYLFRKEGQNVTLSCEQNLNHDAMYWYRQDPGQGLRLIYYSQIVNDFQKGDIAEGYSVSREKKESFPLTVTSAQKNPTAFYLCASSWTGSGGYTFGSGTRLTVV.

The genes are TRBV5-1 and TRBJ2-1; 12 positions match TRBD2. Per germline, CDR1 SGHRS and CDR2 YFSETQ. The junction had 8 bases not matched to a gene; V was cut back by 4 bases and J by 9 bases. This CDR3 has 15 residues. Here the CDR3 reads CASSLPLAGGSEQFF. As DNA, the CDR3 is TGCGCCAGCAGCCTACCTCTAGCGGGGGGGAGTGAGCAGTTCTTC.

This clone was observed a few times. V usage is TRBV5-8 and J usage is TRBJ1-1; D is possibly TRBD1 (6 bases). Trimming pared 4 bases from V and 0 bases from J, leaving 16 bases between. CDR1 is SGHTS, CDR2 YDEGEE, per germline. The CDR3 is 16 amino acids. The CDR3 loop reads CASSPPRGRMNTEAFF. Here the CDR3 DNA reads TGTGCCAGCAGCCCCCCCAGGGGTCGTATGAACACTGAAGCTTTCTTT.

The chain recombines TRBV10-2 with TRBJ2-1, with TRBD2 matching over 11 bases. Germline CDR1 WSHSY, CDR2 SAAADI. After removal of 7 bases from V and 2 bases from J, the junction contained 1 base not matched to a gene. The CDR3 is 14 residues long. CDR3 sequence reads: CASTLAGAYNEQFF. For the CDR3, the DNA is TGCGCCAGCACACTAGCGGGAGCCTACAATGAGCAGTTCTTC.

The chain carries TRBV3-1 (or the pseudogene TRBV3-2) and TRBJ2-3, with TRBD1 matching 7 bases. Germline V gives CDR1 LGHDT, CDR2 YNNKEL (reference sequence). The V and J ends lost 6 bases and 0 bases, in that order; junction bases with no gene match: 6. The CDR3 length is 15 residues. CDR3 sequence (DNA): TGTGCCAGCAGAGCCGGGGACAGAAGCACAGATACGCAGTATTTT. The encoded protein is CASRAGDRSTDTQYF.

The chain employs TRBV25-1 and TRBJ1-2, with D tentatively TRBD1 (5 bases). CDR3 length equals 14 residues. Germline CDR1 and CDR2: MGHDK and SYGVNS. Trimming took off 1 base at V and 1 base at J, with 7 bases between the two ends. The chain's CDR3 is CASSESGGNYGYTF. For the CDR3, the DNA is TGTGCCAGCAGTGAATCGGGGGGTAACTATGGCTACACCTTC.

The V gene is TRBV6-5, the J gene TRBJ1-2; D perhaps matches TRBD1 (6 bases). The CDR3 has 15 residues. Germline assignment: CDR1 MNHEY and CDR2 SVGAGI. The V end lost 6 bases, the J end lost 4 bases, and 18 bases lay between the germline ends. CDR3 DNA sequence: TGTGCCAGCAGACCTAGCGGGGGGGCTGGCTATGGCTACACCTTC. This encodes CASRPSGGAGYGYTF.

The genes are TRBV4-1 and TRBJ1-5; 8 nucleotides align to TRBD1. The J segment lost 5 bases and the V segment lost 1 base, leaving 4 bases of the junction unmatched. Germline lookup yields CDR1 MGHRA and CDR2 YSYEKL. The CDR3 spans 15 residues. CDR3 DNA sequence: TGCGCCAGCAGCCAAGTGGACAGGGATTATCAGCCCCAGCATTTT. Its protein is CASSQVDRDYQPQHF.